The 6 T cell receptor beta chains presented below share a single source sample, sequenced in a study of cytomegalovirus exposure and HLA in healthy donors. A multiplex PCR was run with 60 Vbeta primers and 13 Jbeta primers. Profiling relied on immunoSEQ multiplex PCR, and the TCRdb table lists in-frame clones only, not all of them. The data hold 150,000 to 200,000 clones, with approximately 82% observed a single time. Sequencing was performed on PBMCs. The origin of the receptors is a male donor in good health and CMV-seronegative.

The chain employs TRBV29-1 and TRBJ2-3; D possibly corresponds to TRBD2 (6 bases). The length of the CDR3 is 18 residues. CDR1 is SQVTM and CDR2 is ANQGSEA in the germline V gene. V was pared by 0 bases and J by 4 bases, with 23 bases between. CDR3 loop: CSVEERGVQGGVADTQYF. CDR3 coding DNA: TGCAGCGTTGAAGAACGAGGGGTCCAGGGAGGAGTTGCAGATACGCAGTATTTT.

V gene TRBV7-9 combines with J gene TRBJ1-2; 8 nucleotides line up with TRBD1. Germline V CDR1 and CDR2: SEHNR, FQNEAQ (reference sequence). This CDR3 contains 14 residues. Unmatched junction bases numbered 9, after V lost 4 bases and J lost 8 bases. The CDR3 region has the DNA TGTGCCAGCAGCTCTTCTGGGACAGGCCAAGGCTACACCTTC. Its translation: CASSSSGTGQGYTF. Full variable domain (outside the CDR3, taken from reference TRBV7-9 and TRBJ1-2): DTGVSQNPRHKITKRGQNVTFRCDPISEHNRLYWYRQTLGQGPEFLTYFQNEAQLEKSRLLSDRFSAERPKGSFSTLEIQRTEQGDSAMYLCASSSSGTGQGYTFGSGTRLTVV.

V and J are TRBV6-4 and TRBJ1-2; the D gene is possibly TRBD1 (6 bases). Germline CDR1 is MRHNA and CDR2 is SNTAGT. V lost 2 bases and J 6 bases, leaving 16 bases between the germline ends. The CDR3 runs to 15 residues. CDR3 in DNA: TGTGCCAGCAGTGACGTCCTGGGGGGGCCCAATGGCTACACCTTC. Protein: CASSDVLGGPNGYTF.

J is TRBJ2-3 and V is TRBV30; the D gene is possibly TRBD1 (5 bases). There are 13 residues in the CDR3. The germline gives CDR1 GTSNPN, CDR2 SVGIG (reference sequence). With 2 bases removed from V and 6 bases from J, the gap between germline ends came to 12 bases. CDR3 DNA sequence: TGTGCCTGGAGTAACAAAGGGGTGGATACGCAGTATTTT. Residues: CAWSNKGVDTQYF.

The chain employs TRBV11-2 and TRBJ2-5; D might be TRBD1 (5 bases). The end of the DNA is better explained by TRBJ2-7, so the J call may be wrong. Germline V lookup: CDR1 SGHAT, CDR2 FQNNGV. CDR3 size: 15 residues. This CDR3 reads CASSPTHTGVYEQYF. Here the CDR3 DNA reads TGTGCCAGCAGCCCGACCCATACAGGAGTATACGAGCAGTACTTC.

This chain links TRBV10-3 with TRBJ1-5, with 9 positions matching TRBD1. CDR3 length: 13 amino acids. Germline CDR1 reads ENHRY; CDR2 reads SYGVKD. V shed 5 bases and J 7 bases; nucleotides not matched to a gene: 3. The CDR3 protein is CAISSGQGQPQHF. The CDR3 DNA reads TGTGCCATCAGTTCGGGACAGGGACAGCCCCAGCATTTT.